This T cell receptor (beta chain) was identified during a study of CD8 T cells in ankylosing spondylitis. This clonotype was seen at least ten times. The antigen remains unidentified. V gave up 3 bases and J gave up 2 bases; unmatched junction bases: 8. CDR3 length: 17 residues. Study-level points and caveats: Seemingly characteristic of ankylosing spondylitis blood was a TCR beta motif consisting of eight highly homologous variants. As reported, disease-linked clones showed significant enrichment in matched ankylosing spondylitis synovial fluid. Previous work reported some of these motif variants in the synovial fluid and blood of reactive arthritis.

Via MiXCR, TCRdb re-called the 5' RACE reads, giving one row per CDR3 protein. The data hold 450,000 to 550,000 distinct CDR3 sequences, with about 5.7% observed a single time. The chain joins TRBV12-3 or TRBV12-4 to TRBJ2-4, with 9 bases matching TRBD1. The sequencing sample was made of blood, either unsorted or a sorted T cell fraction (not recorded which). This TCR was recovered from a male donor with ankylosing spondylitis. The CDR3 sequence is CASSFRTGGKSKNIQYF. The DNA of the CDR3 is TGTGCCAGCAGTTTTCGTACAGGGGGCAAGTCCAAAAACATTCAGTACTTC.